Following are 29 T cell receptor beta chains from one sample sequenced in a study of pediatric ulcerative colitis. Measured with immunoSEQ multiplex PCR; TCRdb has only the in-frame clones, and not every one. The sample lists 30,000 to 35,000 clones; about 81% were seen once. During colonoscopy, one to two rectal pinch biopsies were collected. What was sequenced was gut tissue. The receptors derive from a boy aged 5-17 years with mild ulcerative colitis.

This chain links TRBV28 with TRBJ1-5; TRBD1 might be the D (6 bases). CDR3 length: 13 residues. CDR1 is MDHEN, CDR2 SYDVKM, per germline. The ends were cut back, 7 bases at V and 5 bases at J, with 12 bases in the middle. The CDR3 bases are TGTGCCAGCAATACTCAGGGGTATCAGCCCCAGCATTTT. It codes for CASNTQGYQPQHF.

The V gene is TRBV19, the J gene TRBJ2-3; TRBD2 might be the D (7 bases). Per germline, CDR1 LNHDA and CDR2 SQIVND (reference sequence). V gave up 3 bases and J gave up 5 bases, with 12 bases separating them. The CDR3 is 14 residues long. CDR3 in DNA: TGTGCCAGTAGTATTCGGGGGGCTGGAGATACGCAGTATTTT. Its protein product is CASSIRGAGDTQYF.

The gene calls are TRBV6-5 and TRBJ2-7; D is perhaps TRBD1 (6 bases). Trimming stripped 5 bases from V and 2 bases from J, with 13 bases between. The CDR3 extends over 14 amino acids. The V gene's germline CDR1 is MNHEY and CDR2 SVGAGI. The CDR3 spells CASSTGTHAYEQYF. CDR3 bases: TGTGCCAGCAGTACCGGGACACACGCCTACGAGCAGTACTTC.

CDR3 residues: CASSRAQGARETQYF. CDR3 DNA sequence: TGTGCCAGCAGCCGGGCGCAGGGGGCGAGGGAGACCCAGTACTTC. This chain uses TRBV14 with TRBJ2-5; 8 bases are shared with TRBD1. Looked up from germline, CDR1 is SGHDN and CDR2 is FVKESK. V was clipped by 4 bases and J by 5 bases; unmatched bases: 9. The CDR3 spans 15 residues.

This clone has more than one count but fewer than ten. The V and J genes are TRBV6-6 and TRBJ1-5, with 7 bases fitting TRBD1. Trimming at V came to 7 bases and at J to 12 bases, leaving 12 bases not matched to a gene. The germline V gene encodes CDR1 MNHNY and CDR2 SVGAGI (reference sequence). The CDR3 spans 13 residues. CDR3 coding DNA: TGTGCCAGCACGGGACAGCAGCAGGGGGGCCAGCATTTT. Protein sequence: CASTGQQQGGQHF.

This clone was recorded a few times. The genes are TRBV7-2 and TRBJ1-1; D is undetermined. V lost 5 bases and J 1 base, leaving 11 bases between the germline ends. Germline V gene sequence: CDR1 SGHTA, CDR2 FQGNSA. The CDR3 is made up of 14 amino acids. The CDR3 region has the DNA TGTGCCAGCAGCCTTACCTGGGGGAACACTGAAGCTTTCTTT. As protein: CASSLTWGNTEAFF.

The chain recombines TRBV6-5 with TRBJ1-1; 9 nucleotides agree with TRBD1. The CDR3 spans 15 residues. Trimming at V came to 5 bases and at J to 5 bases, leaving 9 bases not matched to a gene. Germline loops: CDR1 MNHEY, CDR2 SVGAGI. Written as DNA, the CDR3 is TGTGCCAGCAGTCCTGGTACAGGGGGCTGGACTGAAGCTTTCTTT. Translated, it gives CASSPGTGGWTEAFF.

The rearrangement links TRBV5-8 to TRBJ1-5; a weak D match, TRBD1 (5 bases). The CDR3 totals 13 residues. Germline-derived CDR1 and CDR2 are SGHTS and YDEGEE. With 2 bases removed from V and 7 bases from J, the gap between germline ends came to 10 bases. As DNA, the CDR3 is TGTGCCAGCAGCTTATCTGGACACCAGCCCCAGCATTTT. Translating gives CASSLSGHQPQHF.

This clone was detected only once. CDR3 region: CASSHRVRANTDTQYF. CDR3 nucleotides: TGTGCCAGCAGCCATCGGGTGAGGGCGAACACAGATACGCAGTATTTT. This chain connects TRBV11-1 to TRBJ2-3; D is possibly TRBD2 (5 bases). V was cut by 5 bases and J by 2 bases, with 17 bases left in between. This CDR3 contains 16 residues. Germline-derived CDR1 and CDR2 are SGHAT and FQDESV (reference sequence).

The CDR3 sequence is CASSQPGQQLNTGELFF. The CDR3 DNA reads as TGTGCCAGCAGCCAACCCGGACAGCAATTGAACACCGGGGAGCTGTTTTTT. This sequence joins TRBV9 and TRBJ2-2; D perhaps matches TRBD1 (6 bases). V was trimmed by 4 bases and J by 1 base, leaving 17 bases between them. CDR3 size: 17 residues. CDR1 is SGDLS and CDR2 is YYNGEE in the germline V gene.

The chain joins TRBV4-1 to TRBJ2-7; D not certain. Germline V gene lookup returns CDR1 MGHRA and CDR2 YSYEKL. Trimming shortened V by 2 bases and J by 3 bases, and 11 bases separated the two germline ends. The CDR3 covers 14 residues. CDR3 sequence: CASSQRPYLYEQYF. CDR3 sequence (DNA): TGCGCCAGCAGCCAAAGGCCCTACCTCTACGAGCAGTACTTC.

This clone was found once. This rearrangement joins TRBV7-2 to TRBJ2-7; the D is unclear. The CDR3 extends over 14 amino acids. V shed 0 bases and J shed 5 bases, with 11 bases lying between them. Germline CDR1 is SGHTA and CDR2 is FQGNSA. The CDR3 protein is CASSLAGSYHEQYF. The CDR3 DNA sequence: TGTGCCAGCAGCTTAGCGGGCAGCTACCACGAGCAGTACTTC.

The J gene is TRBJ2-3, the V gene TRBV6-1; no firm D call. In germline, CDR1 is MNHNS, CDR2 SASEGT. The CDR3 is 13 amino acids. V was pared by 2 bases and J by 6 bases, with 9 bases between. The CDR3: CASSEILHDTQYF. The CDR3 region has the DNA TGTGCCAGCAGTGAAATATTGCACGATACGCAGTATTTT.

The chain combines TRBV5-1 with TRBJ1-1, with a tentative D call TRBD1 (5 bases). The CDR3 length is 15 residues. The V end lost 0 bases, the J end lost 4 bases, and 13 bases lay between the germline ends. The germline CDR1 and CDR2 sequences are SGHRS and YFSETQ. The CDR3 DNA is TGCGCCAGCAGCTTGGAGAAGGGGTGGAGCACTGAAGCTTTCTTT. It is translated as CASSLEKGWSTEAFF. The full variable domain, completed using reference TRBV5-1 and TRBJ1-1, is KAGVTQTPRYLIKTRGQQVTLSCSPISGHRSVSWYQQTPGQGLQFLFEYFSETQRNKGNFPGRFSGRQFSNSRSEMNVSTLELGDSALYLCASSLEKGWSTEAFFGQGTRLTVV.

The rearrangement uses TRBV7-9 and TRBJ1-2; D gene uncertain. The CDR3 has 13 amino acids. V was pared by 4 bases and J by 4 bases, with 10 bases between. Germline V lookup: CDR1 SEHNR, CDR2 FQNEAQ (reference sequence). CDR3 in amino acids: CASSSTSSYGYTF. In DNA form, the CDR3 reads TGTGCCAGCAGCTCCACCTCTTCCTATGGCTACACCTTC.

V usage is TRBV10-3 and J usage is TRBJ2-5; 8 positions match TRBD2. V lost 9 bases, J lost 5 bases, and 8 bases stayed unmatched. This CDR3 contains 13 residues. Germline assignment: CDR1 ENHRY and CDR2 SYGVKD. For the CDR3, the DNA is TGTGCCATTCGCGGGGGGCCGGGGGAGACCCAGTACTTC. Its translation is CAIRGGPGETQYF.

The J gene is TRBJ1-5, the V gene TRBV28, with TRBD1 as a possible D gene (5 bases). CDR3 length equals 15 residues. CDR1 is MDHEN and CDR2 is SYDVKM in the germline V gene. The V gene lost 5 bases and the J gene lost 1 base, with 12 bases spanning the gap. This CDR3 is CASSIGHFSNQPQHF. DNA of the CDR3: TGTGCCAGCAGTATAGGACATTTCAGCAATCAGCCCCAGCATTTT. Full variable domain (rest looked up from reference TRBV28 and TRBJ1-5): DVKVTQSSRYLVKRTGEKVFLECVQDMDHENMFWYRQDPGLGLRLIYFSYDVKMKEKGDIPEGYSVSREKKERFSLILESASTNQTSMYLCASSIGHFSNQPQHFGDGTRLSIL.

Here the CDR3 reads CASSGGTATYYGYTF. In DNA form, the CDR3 reads TGTGCCAGCAGTGGGGGGACAGCGACATACTATGGCTACACCTTC. The chain combines TRBV6-1 with TRBJ1-2; 7 bases agree with TRBD1. The V gene end was trimmed by 4 bases and the J gene end by 3 bases; junction bases not matched to a gene: 8. Germline CDR1 MNHNS, CDR2 SASEGT. This CDR3 is built from 15 residues.

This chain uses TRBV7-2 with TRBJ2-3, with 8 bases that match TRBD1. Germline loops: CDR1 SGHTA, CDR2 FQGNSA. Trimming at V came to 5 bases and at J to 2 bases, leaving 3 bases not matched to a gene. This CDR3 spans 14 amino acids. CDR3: CASSGTGPTDTQYF. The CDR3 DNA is TGTGCCAGCAGCGGGACAGGCCCCACAGATACGCAGTATTTT.

CDR3 nucleotides: TGTGCCTGGAGTGTATATGCGGGAAACACCATATATTTT. Translation gives CAWSVYAGNTIYF. J is TRBJ1-3 and V is TRBV30; D gene ambiguous. Germline V CDR1 and CDR2: GTSNPN, SVGIG (reference sequence). The CDR3 covers 13 residues. Deletions cut 0 bases from V and 4 bases from J, with 7 bases between.

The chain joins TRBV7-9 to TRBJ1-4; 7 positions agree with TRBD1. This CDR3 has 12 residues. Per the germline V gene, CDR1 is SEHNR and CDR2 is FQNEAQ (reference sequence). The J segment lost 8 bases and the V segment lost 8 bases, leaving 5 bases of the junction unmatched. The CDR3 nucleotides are TGTGCCAGCGGCCAGGGGGGAGAAAAACTGTTTTTT. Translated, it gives CASGQGGEKLFF.

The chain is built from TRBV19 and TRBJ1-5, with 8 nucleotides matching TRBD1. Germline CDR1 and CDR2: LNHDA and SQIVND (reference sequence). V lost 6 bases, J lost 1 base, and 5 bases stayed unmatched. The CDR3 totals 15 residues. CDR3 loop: CASRTGGISNQPQHF. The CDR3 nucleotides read TGTGCCAGTAGAACAGGGGGTATAAGCAATCAGCCCCAGCATTTT.

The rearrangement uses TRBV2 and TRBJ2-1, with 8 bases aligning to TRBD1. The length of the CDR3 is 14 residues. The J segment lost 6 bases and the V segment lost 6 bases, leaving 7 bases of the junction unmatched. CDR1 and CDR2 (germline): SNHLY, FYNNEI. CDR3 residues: CASSDDRGGNEQFF. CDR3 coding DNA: TGTGCCAGCAGCGACGACAGGGGTGGCAATGAGCAGTTCTTC.

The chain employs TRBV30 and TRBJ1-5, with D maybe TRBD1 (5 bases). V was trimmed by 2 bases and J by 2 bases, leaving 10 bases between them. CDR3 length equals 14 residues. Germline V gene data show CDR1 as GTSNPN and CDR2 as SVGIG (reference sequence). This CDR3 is CAWSPGFGNQPQHF. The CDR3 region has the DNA TGTGCCTGGAGTCCAGGGTTTGGCAATCAGCCCCAGCATTTT.

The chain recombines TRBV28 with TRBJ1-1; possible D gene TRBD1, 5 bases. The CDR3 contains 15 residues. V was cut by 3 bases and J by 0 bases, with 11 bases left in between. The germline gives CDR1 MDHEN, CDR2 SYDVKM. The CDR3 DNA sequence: TGTGCCAGCAGTTTTATGGAGGGGATGAACACTGAAGCTTTCTTT. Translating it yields CASSFMEGMNTEAFF.

Here the CDR3 DNA reads TGTGCCAGCAGCTTAACAGGGGGCAATGAGCAGTTCTTC. The encoded protein is CASSLTGGNEQFF. The rearrangement joins TRBV5-4 to TRBJ2-1, with 8 positions matching TRBD1. Germline lookup yields CDR1 SGHNT and CDR2 YYREEE (reference sequence). The CDR3 is 13 residues long. V dropped 2 bases and J dropped 6; count of bases not matched to a gene: 1.

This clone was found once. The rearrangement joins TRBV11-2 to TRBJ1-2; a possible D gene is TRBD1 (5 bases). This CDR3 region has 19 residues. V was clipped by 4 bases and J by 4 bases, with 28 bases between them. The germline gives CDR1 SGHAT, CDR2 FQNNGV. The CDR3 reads CASSYSPPRHVGGAYGYTF. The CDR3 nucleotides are TGTGCCAGCAGCTATTCCCCCCCCCGGCATGTTGGGGGTGCCTATGGCTACACCTTC.

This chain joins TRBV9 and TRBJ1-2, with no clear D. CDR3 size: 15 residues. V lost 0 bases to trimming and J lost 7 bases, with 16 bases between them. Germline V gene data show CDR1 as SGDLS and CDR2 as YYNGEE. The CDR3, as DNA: TGTGCCAGCAGCGTAGGCGTAATGCTATCGGGTGGCTACACCTTC. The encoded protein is CASSVGVMLSGGYTF.

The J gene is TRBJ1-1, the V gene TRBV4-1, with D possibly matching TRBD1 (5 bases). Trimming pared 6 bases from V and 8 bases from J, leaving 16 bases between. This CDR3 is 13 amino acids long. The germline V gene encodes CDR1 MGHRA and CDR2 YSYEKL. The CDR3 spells CASSRDVEGEAFF. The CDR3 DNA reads TGCGCCAGCAGTCGGGACGTCGAGGGCGAAGCTTTCTTT.